These 7 T cell receptor beta chains were sequenced from one sample in a study of T-cell reconstitution after alpha-beta-depleted transplantation in children. A TCRbeta library incorporating unique molecular identifiers was prepared. A single record per CDR3 protein comes from TCRdb applying MiXCR to the PCR reads. The sample shows some 300,000 distinct CDR3 sequences, about a tenth of them seen only once. The sample here was PBMCs from the stem cell graft donor, taken from the stem cell graft. These receptors all stem from a human donor who donated a stem cell graft to a child with acute lymphoblastic leukemia.

This clonotype has a handful of counts. The J gene is TRBJ1-4, the V gene TRBV7-8; D may be TRBD1 (5 bases). With 1 base removed from V and 5 bases from J, the gap between germline ends came to 11 bases. CDR3 size: 15 residues. The germline V gene encodes CDR1 SGHVS and CDR2 FQNEAQ. As DNA, the CDR3 is TGTGCCAGCAGCTTAGAAGGGACTGCAAATGAAAAACTGTTTTTT. Translation: CASSLEGTANEKLFF.

This clonotype was counted a single time. The chain employs TRBV12-3 or TRBV12-4 and TRBJ1-5, with D perhaps TRBD1 (5 bases). V was pared by 2 bases and J by 7 bases, with 9 bases between. The CDR3 is 13 amino acids. CDR3 nucleotides: TGTGCCAGCAGTTTATCAGGGAGACAGCCCCAGCATTTT. Amino acids: CASSLSGRQPQHF.

The chain couples TRBV12-3 or TRBV12-4 to TRBJ2-2; 14 nucleotides align to TRBD2. CDR3 length equals 18 residues. V was pared by 6 bases and J by 6 bases, with 12 bases of the junction left unmatched. CDR3 sequence (DNA): TGTGCCAGCAGGTCAGCCCGACTAGCGGGAGGGCCCCCCGGGGAGCTGTTTTTT. Amino acids: CASRSARLAGGPPGELFF.

This clonotype has just a few counts. The chain is built from TRBV20-1 and TRBJ1-4; a weak D match, TRBD1 (5 bases). CDR3 size: 13 residues. Deletions cut 6 bases from V and 7 bases from J, with 15 bases between. Germline V gives CDR1 DFQATT, CDR2 SNEGSKA (reference sequence). CDR3 DNA sequence: TGCAGTGCAGAGCAGGGTAGAGGTGAAAAACTGTTTTTT. It yields the protein CSAEQGRGEKLFF.

In its sample, this clonotype was seen a few times. The chain uses TRBV12-3 or TRBV12-4 and TRBJ2-1; 10 bases are a match to TRBD2. The CDR3 is 15 amino acids. Unmatched junction bases numbered 6, after V lost 2 bases and J lost 8 bases. CDR3 in amino acids: CASSLTAGGRDEQFF. In DNA form, the CDR3 reads TGTGCCAGCAGTTTAACAGCGGGAGGGAGGGATGAGCAGTTCTTC.

This clonotype was seen repeatedly, ten times or more. The rearrangement uses TRBV9 and TRBJ2-3, with D hard to call. Deletions cut 6 bases from V and 2 bases from J, with 1 base between. Germline CDR1 is SGDLS and CDR2 is YYNGEE. This CDR3 comprises 10 residues. CDR3 amino acids: CASNTDTQYF. CDR3 in DNA: TGTGCCAGCAACACAGATACGCAGTATTTT.

This clonotype was counted between two and nine times. V gene TRBV2 combines with J gene TRBJ2-5; 11 bases are a match to TRBD2. V lost 6 bases, J lost 2 bases, and 2 bases stayed unmatched. Germline assignment: CDR1 SNHLY and CDR2 FYNNEI. The CDR3 is made up of 14 amino acids. CDR3 nucleotides: TGTGCCAGCAGGGGACTAGCGGCTCAAGAGACCCAGTACTTC. This translates into CASRGLAAQETQYF.